This T cell receptor beta chain was retrieved from a study of T cell responses to AZD1222 COVID-19 vaccine. Some clones are missing from TCRdb's copy, which holds only in-frame ones; the method was immunoSEQ multiplex PCR. The sample has about 42,000 clones, approximately 90% seen once. V dropped 2 bases and J dropped 9 bases, with 15 bases sitting between them. This CDR3 has 14 residues. Per germline, CDR1 SGHNT and CDR2 YYREEE (reference sequence). Source: peripheral blood, taken 28 days after the second AZD1222 dose. The V call is TRBV5-4, the J call TRBJ2-1; perhaps TRBD1 as D (6 bases). This TCR came from an adult who received the AZD1222 COVID-19 vaccine. CDR3 region: CASSFSRGGGEQFF. DNA of the CDR3: TGTGCCAGCAGCTTCTCCAGGGGTGGAGGTGAGCAGTTCTTC.